The 10 T cell receptor beta chains presented below share a single source sample, sequenced in a study of beta chain features in type 1 diabetes. What was sequenced were expressed TCRB transcripts, since all of the isolated RNA had been reverse transcribed. Sequencing used immunoSEQ multiplex PCR; TCRdb keeps in-frame clones, though not all of them. The top ten hold 0.05% to 0.065% of the sample, which has under 500,000 clones, roughly 30% seen once. Sequencing used naive CD4+ T cells from blood. The receptors stem from a young man in good health.

V is TRBV9 and J is TRBJ1-2; TRBD1 might be the D (5 bases). Germline V CDR1 and CDR2: SGDLS, YYNGEE. V shed 1 base and J shed 6 bases, with 13 bases lying between them. The CDR3 is 14 amino acids. The CDR3 bases are TGTGCCAGCAGCGTACTGCCAGGGTCGGATGGCTACACCTTC. This encodes CASSVLPGSDGYTF.

This chain uses TRBV5-1 with TRBJ2-5; D is unresolved. CDR1 SGHRS and CDR2 YFSETQ come from the germline V gene. The V gene lost 0 bases and the J gene lost 2 bases, with 11 bases spanning the gap. The CDR3 covers 15 residues. The CDR3 region is CASSLVGGEQETQYF. The CDR3 nucleotides read TGCGCCAGCAGCTTGGTAGGCGGAGAGCAAGAGACCCAGTACTTC. Looking up the rest from reference TRBV5-1 and TRBJ2-5 gives the full variable domain: KAGVTQTPRYLIKTRGQQVTLSCSPISGHRSVSWYQQTPGQGLQFLFEYFSETQRNKGNFPGRFSGRQFSNSRSEMNVSTLELGDSALYLCASSLVGGEQETQYFGPGTRLLVL.

This rearrangement joins TRBV27 to TRBJ2-7; D may be TRBD1 or TRBD2 (5 bases each). There are 13 residues in the CDR3. The germline gives CDR1 MNHEY, CDR2 SMNVEV (reference sequence). Trimming removed 4 bases from V and 3 bases from J, with 10 bases in between. The CDR3 region is CASSSEGRYEQYF. DNA for the CDR3: TGTGCCAGCAGTTCAGAGGGACGCTACGAGCAGTACTTC.

The V and J genes are TRBV10-1 and TRBJ1-4; D gene uncertain. Trimming took off 3 bases at V and 7 bases at J, with 9 bases between the two ends. CDR3 length: 13 residues. Looked up from germline, CDR1 is WNHNN and CDR2 is SYGVQD (reference sequence). In DNA, the CDR3 is TGCGCCAGCAGTGATTCGGGTCCTGAAAAACTGTTTTTT. Translation gives CASSDSGPEKLFF.

The chain recombines TRBV7-2 with TRBJ2-3; D unresolved. Germline values: CDR1 SGHTA, CDR2 FQGNSA. The V and J ends lost 1 base and 2 bases respectively, with 7 bases between them. The CDR3 spans 14 residues. Here the CDR3 reads CASSLGLNTDTQYF. DNA for the CDR3: TGTGCCAGCAGCTTAGGGCTGAACACAGATACGCAGTATTTT.

The chain uses TRBV6-5 and TRBJ2-1; 10 bases agree with TRBD1. This CDR3 region has 15 residues. Germline assignment: CDR1 MNHEY and CDR2 SVGAGI. V lost 6 bases, J lost 6 bases, and 8 bases stayed unmatched. CDR3 in amino acids: CASRPPGQGLNEQFF. The CDR3 bases are TGTGCCAGCAGGCCACCGGGACAGGGGCTCAATGAGCAGTTCTTC.

V and J are TRBV11-1 and TRBJ2-1, with D tentatively TRBD2 (5 bases). There are 15 residues in the CDR3. Germline lookup yields CDR1 SGHAT and CDR2 FQDESV (reference sequence). The germline V and J ends were trimmed by 3 bases and 8 bases, with 17 bases remaining between them. Here the CDR3 DNA reads TGTGCCAGCAGCTTTTCAGGACTCACGTTCGATGAGCAGTTCTTC. It specifies CASSFSGLTFDEQFF. The whole variable domain, filled in from reference TRBV11-1 and TRBJ2-1, reads EAEVAQSPRYKITEKSQAVAFWCDPISGHATLYWYRQILGQGPELLVQFQDESVVDDSQLPKDRFSAERLKGVDSTLKIQPAELGDSAMYLCASSFSGLTFDEQFFGPGTRLTVL.

The gene calls are TRBV9 and TRBJ2-7; D is undetermined. The ends were cut back, 0 bases at V and 0 bases at J, with 7 bases in the middle. This CDR3 has 14 amino acids. The V gene's germline CDR1 is SGDLS and CDR2 YYNGEE. CDR3 protein: CASSVDGPSYEQYF. In DNA, the CDR3 is TGTGCCAGCAGCGTAGACGGCCCCTCCTACGAGCAGTACTTC.

This rearrangement joins TRBV2 to TRBJ2-2; 9 nucleotides agree with TRBD2. V lost 10 bases to trimming and J lost 5 bases; unmatched junction nucleotides: 11. CDR3 length: 15 residues. From germline, CDR1 is SNHLY and CDR2 FYNNEI. In DNA form, the CDR3 reads TGTGCCATCAAAGGGATCGCGGGAGGGACCGGGGAGCTGTTTTTT. Its translation: CAIKGIAGGTGELFF.

Only a few counts were recorded for this clone. The CDR3 loop reads CASSSDRARTDTQYF. CDR3 DNA: TGTGCCAGCAGCTCGGACAGGGCGCGGACAGATACGCAGTATTTT. This rearrangement joins TRBV7-3 to TRBJ2-3, with 8 bases fitting TRBD1. The germline V gene has CDR1 SGHTA and CDR2 FQGTGA. There are 15 residues in the CDR3. V gave up 4 bases and J gave up 3 bases; unmatched junction bases: 6.